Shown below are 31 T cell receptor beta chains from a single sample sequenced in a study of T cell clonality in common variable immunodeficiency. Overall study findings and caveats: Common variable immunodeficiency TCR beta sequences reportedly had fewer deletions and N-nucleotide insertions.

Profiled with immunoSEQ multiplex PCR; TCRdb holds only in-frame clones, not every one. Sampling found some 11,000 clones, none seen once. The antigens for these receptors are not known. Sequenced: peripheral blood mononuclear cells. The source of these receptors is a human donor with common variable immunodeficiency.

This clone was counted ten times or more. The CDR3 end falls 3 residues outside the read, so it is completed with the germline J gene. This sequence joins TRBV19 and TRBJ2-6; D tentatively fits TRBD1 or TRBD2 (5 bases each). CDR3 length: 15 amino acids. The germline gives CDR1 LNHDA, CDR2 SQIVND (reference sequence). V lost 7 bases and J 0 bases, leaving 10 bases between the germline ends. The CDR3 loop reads CASTEGSSGANVLTF. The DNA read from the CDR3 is TGTGCCAGTACTGAGGGGAGCTCTGGGGCCAACGTC.

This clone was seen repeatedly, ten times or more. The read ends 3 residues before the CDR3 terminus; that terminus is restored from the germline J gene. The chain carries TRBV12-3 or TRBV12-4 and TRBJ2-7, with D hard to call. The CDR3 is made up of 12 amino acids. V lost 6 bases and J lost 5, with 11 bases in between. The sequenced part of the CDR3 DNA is TGTGCCAGCAGCCCCGCGATCCACGAG. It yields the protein CASSPAIHE. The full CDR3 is CASSPAIHEQYF.

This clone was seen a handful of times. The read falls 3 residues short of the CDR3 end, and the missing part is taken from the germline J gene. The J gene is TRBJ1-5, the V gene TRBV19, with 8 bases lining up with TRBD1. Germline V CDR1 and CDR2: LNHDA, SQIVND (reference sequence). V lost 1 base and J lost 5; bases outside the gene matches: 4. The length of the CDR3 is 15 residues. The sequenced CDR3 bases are TGTGCCAGTAGTATAGCAGGGACAGGAGATCAGCCC. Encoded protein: CASSIAGTGDQP. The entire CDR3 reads CASSIAGTGDQPQHF.

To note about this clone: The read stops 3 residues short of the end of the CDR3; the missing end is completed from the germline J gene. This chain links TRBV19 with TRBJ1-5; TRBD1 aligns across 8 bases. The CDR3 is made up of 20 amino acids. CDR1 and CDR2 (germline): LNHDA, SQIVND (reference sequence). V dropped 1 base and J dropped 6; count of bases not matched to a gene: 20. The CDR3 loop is CASSIADRQGSWSTSQPQHF. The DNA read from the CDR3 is TGTGCCAGTAGTATAGCCGACCGACAGGGGAGTTGGTCCACAAGTCAGCCC. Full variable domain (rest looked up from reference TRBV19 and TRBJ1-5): DGGITQSPKYLFRKEGQNVTLSCEQNLNHDAMYWYRQDPGQGLRLIYYSQIVNDFQKGDIAEGYSVSREKKESFPLTVTSAQKNPTAFYLCASSIADRQGSWSTSQPQHFGDGTRLSIL.

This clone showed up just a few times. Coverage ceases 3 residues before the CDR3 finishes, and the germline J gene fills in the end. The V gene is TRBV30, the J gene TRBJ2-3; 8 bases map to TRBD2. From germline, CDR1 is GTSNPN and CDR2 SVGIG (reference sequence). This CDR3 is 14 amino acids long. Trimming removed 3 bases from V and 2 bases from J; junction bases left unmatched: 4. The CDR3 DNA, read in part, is TGTGCCTGGAGAGTAGCGGGGAACACAGATACG. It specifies CAWRVAGNTDT. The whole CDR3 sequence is CAWRVAGNTDTQYF.

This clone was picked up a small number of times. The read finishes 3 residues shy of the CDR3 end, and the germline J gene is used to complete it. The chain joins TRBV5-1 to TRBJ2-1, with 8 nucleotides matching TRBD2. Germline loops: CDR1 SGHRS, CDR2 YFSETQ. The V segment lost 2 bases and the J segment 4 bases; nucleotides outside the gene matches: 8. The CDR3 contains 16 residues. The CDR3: CASSFGGLAQYNEQFF. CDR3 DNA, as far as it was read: TGCGCCAGCAGCTTCGGAGGACTAGCCCAATACAATGAG.

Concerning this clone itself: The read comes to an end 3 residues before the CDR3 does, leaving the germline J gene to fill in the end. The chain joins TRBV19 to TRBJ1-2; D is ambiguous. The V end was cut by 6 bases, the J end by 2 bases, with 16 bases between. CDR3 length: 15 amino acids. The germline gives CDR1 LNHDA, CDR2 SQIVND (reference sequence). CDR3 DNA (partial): TGTGCCAGTAGCCCCTACGAGGGTCCCAACTATGGC. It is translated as CASSPYEGPNYG. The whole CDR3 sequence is CASSPYEGPNYGYTF. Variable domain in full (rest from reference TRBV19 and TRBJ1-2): DGGITQSPKYLFRKEGQNVTLSCEQNLNHDAMYWYRQDPGQGLRLIYYSQIVNDFQKGDIAEGYSVSREKKESFPLTVTSAQKNPTAFYLCASSPYEGPNYGYTFGSGTRLTVV.

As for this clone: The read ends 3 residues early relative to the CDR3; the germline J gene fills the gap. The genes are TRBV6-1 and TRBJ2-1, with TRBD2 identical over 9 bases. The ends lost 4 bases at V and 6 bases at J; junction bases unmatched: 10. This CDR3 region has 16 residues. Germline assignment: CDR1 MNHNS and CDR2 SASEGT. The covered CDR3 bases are TGTGCCAGCAGTGCCTGGGCGGGGGGGCCTTCCAATGAG. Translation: CASSAWAGGPSNE. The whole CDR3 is CASSAWAGGPSNEQFF.

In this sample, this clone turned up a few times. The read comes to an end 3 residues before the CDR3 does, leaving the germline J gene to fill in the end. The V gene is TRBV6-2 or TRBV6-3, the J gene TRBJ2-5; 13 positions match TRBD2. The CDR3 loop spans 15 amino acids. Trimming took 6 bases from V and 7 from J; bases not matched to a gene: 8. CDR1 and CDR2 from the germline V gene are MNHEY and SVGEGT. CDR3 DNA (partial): TGTGCCAGCAGGAGCGGGACTAGCGGGGATTCGACC. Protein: CASRSGTSGDST. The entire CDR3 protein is CASRSGTSGDSTQYF.

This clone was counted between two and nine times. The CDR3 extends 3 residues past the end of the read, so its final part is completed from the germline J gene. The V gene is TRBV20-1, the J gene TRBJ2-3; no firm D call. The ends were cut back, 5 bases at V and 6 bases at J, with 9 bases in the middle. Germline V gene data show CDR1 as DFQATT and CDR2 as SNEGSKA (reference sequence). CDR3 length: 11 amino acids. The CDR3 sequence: CSAQMQDTQYF. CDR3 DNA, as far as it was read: TGCAGTGCTCAAATGCAGGATACG.

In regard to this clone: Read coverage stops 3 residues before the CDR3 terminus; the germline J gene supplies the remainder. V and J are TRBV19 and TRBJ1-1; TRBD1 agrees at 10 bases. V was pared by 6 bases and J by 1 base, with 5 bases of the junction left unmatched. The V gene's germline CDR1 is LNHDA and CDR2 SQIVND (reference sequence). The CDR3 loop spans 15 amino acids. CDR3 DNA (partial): TGTGCCAGTAGGTCTGGGACAGGGGCGAACACTGAA. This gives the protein CASRSGTGANTE. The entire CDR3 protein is CASRSGTGANTEAFF.

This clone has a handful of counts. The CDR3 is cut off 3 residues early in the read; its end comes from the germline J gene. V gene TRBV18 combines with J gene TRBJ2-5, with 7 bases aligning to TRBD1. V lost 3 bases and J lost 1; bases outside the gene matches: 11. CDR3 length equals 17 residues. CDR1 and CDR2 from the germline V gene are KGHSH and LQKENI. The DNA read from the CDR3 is TGTGCCAGCTCACCGGCGACAGGGTGGGTTAGCCAAGAGACC. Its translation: CASSPATGWVSQET. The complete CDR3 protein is CASSPATGWVSQETQYF.

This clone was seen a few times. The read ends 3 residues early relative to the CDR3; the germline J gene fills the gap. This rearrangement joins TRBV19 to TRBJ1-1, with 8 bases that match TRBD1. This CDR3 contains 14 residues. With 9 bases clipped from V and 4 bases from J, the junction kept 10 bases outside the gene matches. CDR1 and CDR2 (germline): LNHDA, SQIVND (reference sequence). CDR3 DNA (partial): TGTGCCAGCCGACTCAGGGGGCCGGGCACTGAA. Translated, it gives CASRLRGPGTE. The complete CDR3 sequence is CASRLRGPGTEAFF.

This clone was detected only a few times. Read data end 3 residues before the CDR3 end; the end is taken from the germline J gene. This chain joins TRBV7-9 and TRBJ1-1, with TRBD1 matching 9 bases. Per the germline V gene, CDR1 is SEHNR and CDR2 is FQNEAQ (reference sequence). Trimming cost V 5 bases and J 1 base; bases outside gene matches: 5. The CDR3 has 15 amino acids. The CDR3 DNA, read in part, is TGTGCCAGCAGCCCGAGGGACAGGGAGAACACTGAA. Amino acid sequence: CASSPRDRENTE. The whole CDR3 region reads CASSPRDRENTEAFF.

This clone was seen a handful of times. CDR3 in amino acids: CASSAPGRSAYEQYF. The CDR3 bases that were read are TGTGCCAGCTCAGCGCCCGGCAGGTCCGCCTACGAG. This chain links TRBV18 with TRBJ2-7; D is ambiguous. The read ends 3 residues shy of where the CDR3 ends; the end is completed using the germline J gene. Between the trimmed V and J ends, which lost 5 bases and 2 bases, there was a span of 16 bases. CDR1 and CDR2 from the germline V gene are KGHSH and LQKENI. This CDR3 comprises 15 residues.

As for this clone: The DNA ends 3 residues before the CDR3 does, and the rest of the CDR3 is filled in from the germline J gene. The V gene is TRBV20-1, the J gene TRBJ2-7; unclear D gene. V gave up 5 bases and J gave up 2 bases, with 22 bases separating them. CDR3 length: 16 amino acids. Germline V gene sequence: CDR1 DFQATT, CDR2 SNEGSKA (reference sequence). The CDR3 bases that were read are TGCAGTGCTGGGTATTCGCGGATCGGCTCCCCCTACGAG. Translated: CSAGYSRIGSPYE. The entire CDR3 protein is CSAGYSRIGSPYEQYF.

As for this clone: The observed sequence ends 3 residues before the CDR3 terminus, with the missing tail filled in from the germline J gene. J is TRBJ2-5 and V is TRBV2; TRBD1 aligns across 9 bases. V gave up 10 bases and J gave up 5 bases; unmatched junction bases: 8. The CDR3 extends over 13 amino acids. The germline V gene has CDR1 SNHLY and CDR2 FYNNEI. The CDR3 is CATHRGLGETQYF. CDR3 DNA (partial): TGTGCCACCCACAGGGGGCTGGGGGAGACC. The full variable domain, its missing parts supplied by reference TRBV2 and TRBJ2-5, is EPEVTQTPSHQVTQMGQEVILRCVPISNHLYFYWYRQILGQKVEFLVSFYNNEISEKSEIFDDQFSVERPDGSNFTLKIRSTKLEDSAMYFCATHRGLGETQYFGPGTRLLVL.

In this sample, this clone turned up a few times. Incomplete CDR3 DNA: TGTGCCAGCAGTAAGGCAGGGGTCTACGAG. As protein: CASSKAGVYE. The CDR3 in full is CASSKAGVYEQYF. V is TRBV2 and J is TRBJ2-7; tentative D call: TRBD1 (6 bases). The read ends 3 residues early relative to the CDR3; the germline J gene fills the gap. Germline V lookup: CDR1 SNHLY, CDR2 FYNNEI. The CDR3 extends over 13 amino acids. Trimming removed 5 bases at V and 3 bases at J, with 11 bases between. The entire variable domain, with the rest obtained from reference TRBV2 and TRBJ2-7, is as follows: EPEVTQTPSHQVTQMGQEVILRCVPISNHLYFYWYRQILGQKVEFLVSFYNNEISEKSEIFDDQFSVERPDGSNFTLKIRSTKLEDSAMYFCASSKAGVYEQYFGPGTRLTVT.

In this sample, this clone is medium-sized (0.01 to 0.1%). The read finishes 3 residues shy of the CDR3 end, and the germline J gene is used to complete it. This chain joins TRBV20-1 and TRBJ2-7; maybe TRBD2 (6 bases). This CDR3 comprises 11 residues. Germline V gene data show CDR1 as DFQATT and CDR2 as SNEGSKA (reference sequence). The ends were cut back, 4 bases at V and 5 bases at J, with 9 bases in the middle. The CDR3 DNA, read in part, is TGCAGTGCTAACGGGGGAAACGAG. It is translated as CSANGGNE. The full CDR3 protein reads CSANGGNEQYF.

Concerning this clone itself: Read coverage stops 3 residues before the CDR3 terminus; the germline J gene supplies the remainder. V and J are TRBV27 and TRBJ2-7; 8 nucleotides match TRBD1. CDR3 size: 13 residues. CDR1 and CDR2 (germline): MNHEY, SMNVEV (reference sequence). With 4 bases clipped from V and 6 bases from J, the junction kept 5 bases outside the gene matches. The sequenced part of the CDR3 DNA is TGTGCCAGCAGTTCAGACAGGGGTTCCGAG. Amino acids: CASSSDRGSE. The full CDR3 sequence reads CASSSDRGSEQYF.

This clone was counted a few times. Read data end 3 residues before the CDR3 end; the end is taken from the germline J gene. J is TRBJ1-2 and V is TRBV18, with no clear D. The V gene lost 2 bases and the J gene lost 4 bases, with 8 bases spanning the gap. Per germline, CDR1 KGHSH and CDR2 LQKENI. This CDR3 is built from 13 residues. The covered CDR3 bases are TGTGCCAGCTCACCAGGGTCGGGCTATGGC. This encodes CASSPGSGYG. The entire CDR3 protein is CASSPGSGYGYTF. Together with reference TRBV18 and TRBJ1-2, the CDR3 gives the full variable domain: NAGVMQNPRHLVRRRGQEARLRCSPMKGHSHVYWYRQLPEEGLKFMVYLQKENIIDESGMPKERFSAEFPKEGPSILRIQQVVRGDSAAYFCASSPGSGYGYTFGSGTRLTVV.

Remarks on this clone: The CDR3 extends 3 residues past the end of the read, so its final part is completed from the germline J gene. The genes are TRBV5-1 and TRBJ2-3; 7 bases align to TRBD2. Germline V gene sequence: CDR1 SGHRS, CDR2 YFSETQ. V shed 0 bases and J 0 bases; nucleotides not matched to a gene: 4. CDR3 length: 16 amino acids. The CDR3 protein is CASSLGASGSTDTQYF. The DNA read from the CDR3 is TGCGCCAGCAGCTTGGGGGCTAGCGGAAGCACAGATACG.

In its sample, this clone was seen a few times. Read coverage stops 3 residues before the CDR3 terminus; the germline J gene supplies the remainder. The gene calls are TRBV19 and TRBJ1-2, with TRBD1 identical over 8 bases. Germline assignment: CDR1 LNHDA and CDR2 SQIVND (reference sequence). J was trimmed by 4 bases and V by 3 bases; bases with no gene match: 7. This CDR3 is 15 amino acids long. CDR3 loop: CASSIGQGYLYGYTF. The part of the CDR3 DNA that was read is TGTGCCAGTAGTATCGGACAGGGATATCTCTATGGC.

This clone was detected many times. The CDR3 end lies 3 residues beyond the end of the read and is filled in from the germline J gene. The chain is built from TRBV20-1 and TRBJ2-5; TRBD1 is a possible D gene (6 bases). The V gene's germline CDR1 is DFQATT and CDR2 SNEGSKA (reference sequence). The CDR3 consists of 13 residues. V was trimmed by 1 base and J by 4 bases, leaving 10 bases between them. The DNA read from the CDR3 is TGCAGTGCTAGAGGGGGGCCGAGAGAGACC. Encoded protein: CSARGGPRET. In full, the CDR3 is CSARGGPRETQYF.

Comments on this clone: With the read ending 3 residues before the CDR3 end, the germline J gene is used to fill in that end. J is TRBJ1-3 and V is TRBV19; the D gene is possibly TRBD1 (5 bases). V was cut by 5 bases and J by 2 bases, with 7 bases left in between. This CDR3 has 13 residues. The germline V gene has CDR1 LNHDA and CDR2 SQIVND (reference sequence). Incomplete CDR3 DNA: TGTGCCAGTAGTCAAGGGGCTGGAAACACC. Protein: CASSQGAGNT. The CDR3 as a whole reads CASSQGAGNTIYF.

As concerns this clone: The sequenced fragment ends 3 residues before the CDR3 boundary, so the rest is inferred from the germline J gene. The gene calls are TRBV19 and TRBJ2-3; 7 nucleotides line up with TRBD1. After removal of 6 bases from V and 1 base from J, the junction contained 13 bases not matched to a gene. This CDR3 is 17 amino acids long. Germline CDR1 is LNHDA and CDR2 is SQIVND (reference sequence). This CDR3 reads CASREDRPLVGTDTQYF. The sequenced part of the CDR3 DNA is TGTGCCAGTAGAGAGGACAGGCCACTGGTTGGCACAGATACG.

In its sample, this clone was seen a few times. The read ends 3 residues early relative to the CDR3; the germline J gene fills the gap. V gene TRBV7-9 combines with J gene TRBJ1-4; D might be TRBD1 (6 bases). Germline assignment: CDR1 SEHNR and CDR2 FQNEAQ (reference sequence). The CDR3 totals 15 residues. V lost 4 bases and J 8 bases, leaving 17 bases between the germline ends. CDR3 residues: CASSWYREAVEKLFF. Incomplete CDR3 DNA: TGTGCCAGCAGCTGGTACAGGGAGGCAGTGGAAAAA.

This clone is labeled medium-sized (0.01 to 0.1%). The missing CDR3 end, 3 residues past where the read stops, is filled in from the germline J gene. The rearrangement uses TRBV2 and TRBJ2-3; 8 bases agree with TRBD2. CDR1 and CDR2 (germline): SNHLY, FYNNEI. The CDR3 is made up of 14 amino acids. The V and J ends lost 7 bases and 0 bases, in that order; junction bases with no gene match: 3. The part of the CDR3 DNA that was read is TGTGCCAGCAATCGGGGGGGGAGCACAGATACG. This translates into CASNRGGSTDT. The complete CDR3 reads CASNRGGSTDTQYF.

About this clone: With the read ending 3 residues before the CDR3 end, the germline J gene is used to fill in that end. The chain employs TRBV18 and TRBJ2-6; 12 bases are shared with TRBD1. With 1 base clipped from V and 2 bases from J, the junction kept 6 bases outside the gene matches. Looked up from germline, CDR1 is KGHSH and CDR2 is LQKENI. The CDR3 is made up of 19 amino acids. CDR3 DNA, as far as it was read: TGTGCCAGCTCACCACTTCCGGGACAGGGGGCAACTGGGGCCAACGTC. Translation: CASSPLPGQGATGANV. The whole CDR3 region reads CASSPLPGQGATGANVLTF. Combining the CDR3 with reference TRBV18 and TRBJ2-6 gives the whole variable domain NAGVMQNPRHLVRRRGQEARLRCSPMKGHSHVYWYRQLPEEGLKFMVYLQKENIIDESGMPKERFSAEFPKEGPSILRIQQVVRGDSAAYFCASSPLPGQGATGANVLTFGAGSRLTVL.

The CDR3 loop is CASSDQGTNYNEQFF. CDR3 bases read: TGTGCCAGCAGTGACCAGGGCACGAACTACAATGAG. The J gene is TRBJ2-1, the V gene TRBV2; weak D call: TRBD1 (5 bases). Read sequence stops 3 residues before the CDR3 end, and the germline J gene provides the missing end. The CDR3 is made up of 15 amino acids. Looked up from germline, CDR1 is SNHLY and CDR2 is FYNNEI. The ends were cut back, 3 bases at V and 3 bases at J, with 12 bases in the middle.

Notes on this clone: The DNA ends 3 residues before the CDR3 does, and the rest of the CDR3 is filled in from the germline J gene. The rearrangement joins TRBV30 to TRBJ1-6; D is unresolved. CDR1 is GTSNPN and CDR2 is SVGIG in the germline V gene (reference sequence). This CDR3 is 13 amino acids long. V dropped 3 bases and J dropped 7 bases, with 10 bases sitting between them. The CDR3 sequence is CAWRNAQNSPLHF. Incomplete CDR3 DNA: TGTGCCTGGAGGAACGCCCAGAATTCACCC.